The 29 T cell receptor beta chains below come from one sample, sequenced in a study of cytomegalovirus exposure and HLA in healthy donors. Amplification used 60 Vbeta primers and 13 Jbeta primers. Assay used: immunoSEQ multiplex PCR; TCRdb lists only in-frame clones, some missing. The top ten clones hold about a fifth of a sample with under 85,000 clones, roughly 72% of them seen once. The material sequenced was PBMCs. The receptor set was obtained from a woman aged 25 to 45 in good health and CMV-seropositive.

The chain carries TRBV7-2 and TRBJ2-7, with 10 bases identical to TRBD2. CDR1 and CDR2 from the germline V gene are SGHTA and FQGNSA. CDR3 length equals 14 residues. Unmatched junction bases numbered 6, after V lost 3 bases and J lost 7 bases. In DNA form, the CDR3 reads TGTGCCAGCAGCTTTAGCGGGAGGAGTTCTGAGCAGTACTTC. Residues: CASSFSGRSSEQYF.

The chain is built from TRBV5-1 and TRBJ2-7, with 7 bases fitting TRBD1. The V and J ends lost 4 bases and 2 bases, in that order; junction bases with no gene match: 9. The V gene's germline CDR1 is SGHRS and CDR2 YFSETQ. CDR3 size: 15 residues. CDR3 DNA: TGCGCCAGCAGCCACGACCGACAGGGCACCTACGAGCAGTACTTC. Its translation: CASSHDRQGTYEQYF.

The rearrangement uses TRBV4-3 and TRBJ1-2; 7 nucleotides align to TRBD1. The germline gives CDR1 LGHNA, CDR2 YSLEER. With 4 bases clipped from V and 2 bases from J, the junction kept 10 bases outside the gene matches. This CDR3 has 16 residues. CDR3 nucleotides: TGCGCCAGCAGCCTCAGCAACAGGGGAACAAACTATGGCTACACCTTC. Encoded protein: CASSLSNRGTNYGYTF.

Here the CDR3 DNA reads TGTGCCAGCAGCTTAGCGGAGAGATTGCAGTTCTTC. It is translated as CASSLAERLQFF. This chain connects TRBV7-2 to TRBJ2-1, with D unclear. Germline V gene lookup returns CDR1 SGHTA and CDR2 FQGNSA. Between the trimmed V and J ends, which lost 0 bases and 12 bases, there was a span of 9 bases. CDR3 length: 12 amino acids.

The CDR3 DNA sequence: TGTGCCAGCAGCCTAAAGTTATCCCAGACAGGGAGTCTTCGTGGCTACACCTTC. Translated: CASSLKLSQTGSLRGYTF. V and J are TRBV21-1 and TRBJ1-2; the table names TRBD1, a call not compared with the DNA. TRBV21-1 is labeled a pseudogene. CDR3 length: 18 residues.

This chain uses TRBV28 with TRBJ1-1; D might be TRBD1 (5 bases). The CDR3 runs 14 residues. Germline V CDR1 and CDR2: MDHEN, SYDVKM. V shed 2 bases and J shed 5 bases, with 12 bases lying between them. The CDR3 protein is CASSLNPQGTEAFF. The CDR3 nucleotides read TGTGCCAGCAGTTTAAACCCTCAGGGAACTGAAGCTTTCTTT. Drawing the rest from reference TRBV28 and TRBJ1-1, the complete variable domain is DVKVTQSSRYLVKRTGEKVFLECVQDMDHENMFWYRQDPGLGLRLIYFSYDVKMKEKGDIPEGYSVSREKKERFSLILESASTNQTSMYLCASSLNPQGTEAFFGQGTRLTVV.

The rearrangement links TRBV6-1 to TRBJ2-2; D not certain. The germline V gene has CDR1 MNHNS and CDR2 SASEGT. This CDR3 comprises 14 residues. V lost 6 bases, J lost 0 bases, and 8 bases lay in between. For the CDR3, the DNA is TGTGCCAGCAGACTCACCCCGAACACCGGGGAGCTGTTTTTT. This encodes CASRLTPNTGELFF.

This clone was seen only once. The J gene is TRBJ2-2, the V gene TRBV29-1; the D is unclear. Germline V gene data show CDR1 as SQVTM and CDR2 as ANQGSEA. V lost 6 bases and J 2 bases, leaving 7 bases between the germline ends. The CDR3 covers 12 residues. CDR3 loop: CSVVDNTGELFF. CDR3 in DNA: TGCAGCGTCGTAGATAACACCGGGGAGCTGTTTTTT.

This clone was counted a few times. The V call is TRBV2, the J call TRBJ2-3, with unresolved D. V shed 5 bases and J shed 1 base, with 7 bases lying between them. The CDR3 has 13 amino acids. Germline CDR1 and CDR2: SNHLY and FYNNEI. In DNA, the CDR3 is TGTGCCAGCAGTCGCCAGGGCACAGATACGCAGTATTTT. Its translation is CASSRQGTDTQYF.

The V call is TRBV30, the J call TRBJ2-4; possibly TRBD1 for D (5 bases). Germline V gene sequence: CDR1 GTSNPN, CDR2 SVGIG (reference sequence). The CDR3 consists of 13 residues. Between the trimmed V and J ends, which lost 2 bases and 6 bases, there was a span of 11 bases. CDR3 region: CAWSRGGPNIQYF. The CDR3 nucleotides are TGTGCCTGGAGTAGGGGCGGACCAAACATTCAGTACTTC.

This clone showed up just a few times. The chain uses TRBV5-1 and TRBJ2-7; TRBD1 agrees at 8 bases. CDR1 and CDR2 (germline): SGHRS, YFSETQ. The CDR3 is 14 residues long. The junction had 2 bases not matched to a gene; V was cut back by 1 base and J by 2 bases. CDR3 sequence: CASSLPTGAYEQYF. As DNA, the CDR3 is TGCGCCAGCAGCTTGCCGACAGGGGCCTACGAGCAGTACTTC.

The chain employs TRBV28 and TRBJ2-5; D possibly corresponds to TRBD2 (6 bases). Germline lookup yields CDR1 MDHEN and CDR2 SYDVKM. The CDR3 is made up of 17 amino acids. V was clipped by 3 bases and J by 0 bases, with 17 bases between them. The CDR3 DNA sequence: TGTGCCAGCAGTTTGGCGGGGCGGAAGACCTACCAAGAGACCCAGTACTTC. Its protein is CASSLAGRKTYQETQYF. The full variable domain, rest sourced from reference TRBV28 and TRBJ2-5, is DVKVTQSSRYLVKRTGEKVFLECVQDMDHENMFWYRQDPGLGLRLIYFSYDVKMKEKGDIPEGYSVSREKKERFSLILESASTNQTSMYLCASSLAGRKTYQETQYFGPGTRLLVL.

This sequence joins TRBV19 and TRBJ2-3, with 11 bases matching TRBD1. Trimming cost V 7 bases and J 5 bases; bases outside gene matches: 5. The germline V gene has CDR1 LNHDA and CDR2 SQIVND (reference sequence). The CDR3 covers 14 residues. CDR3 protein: CASKGQGEIDTQYF. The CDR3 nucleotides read TGTGCCAGTAAGGGACAGGGGGAGATAGATACGCAGTATTTT.

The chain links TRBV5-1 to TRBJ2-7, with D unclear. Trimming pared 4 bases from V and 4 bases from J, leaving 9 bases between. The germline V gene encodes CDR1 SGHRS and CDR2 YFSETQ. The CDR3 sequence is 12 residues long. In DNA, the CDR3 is TGCGCCAGCAGCATCAATACTTACGAGCAGTACTTC. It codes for CASSINTYEQYF.

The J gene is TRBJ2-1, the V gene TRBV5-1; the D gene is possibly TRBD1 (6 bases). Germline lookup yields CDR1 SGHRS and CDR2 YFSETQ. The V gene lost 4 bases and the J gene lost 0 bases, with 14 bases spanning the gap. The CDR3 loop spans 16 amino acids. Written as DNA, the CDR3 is TGCGCCAGCAGCCACCCGGTGGACAGCTCCTACAATGAGCAGTTCTTC. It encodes CASSHPVDSSYNEQFF.

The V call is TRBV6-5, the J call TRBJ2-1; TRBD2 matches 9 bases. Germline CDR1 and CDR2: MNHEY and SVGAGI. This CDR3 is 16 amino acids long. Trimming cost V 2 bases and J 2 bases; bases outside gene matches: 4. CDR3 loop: CASSYRTSVTYNEQFF. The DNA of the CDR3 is TGTGCCAGCAGTTACCGGACTAGCGTAACCTACAATGAGCAGTTCTTC.

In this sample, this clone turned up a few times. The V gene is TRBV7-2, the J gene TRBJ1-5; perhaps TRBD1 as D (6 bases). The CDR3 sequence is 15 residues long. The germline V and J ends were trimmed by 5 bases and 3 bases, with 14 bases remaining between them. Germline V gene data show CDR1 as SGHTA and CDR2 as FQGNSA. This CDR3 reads CASSPRQAYNQPQHF. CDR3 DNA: TGTGCCAGCAGCCCCCGACAGGCTTACAATCAGCCCCAGCATTTT.

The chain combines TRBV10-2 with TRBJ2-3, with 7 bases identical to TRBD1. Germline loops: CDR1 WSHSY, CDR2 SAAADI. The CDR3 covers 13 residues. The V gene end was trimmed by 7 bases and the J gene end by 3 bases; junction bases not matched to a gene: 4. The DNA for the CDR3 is TGCGCCAGCAACCTACAGGGGACAGATACGCAGTATTTT. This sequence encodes CASNLQGTDTQYF.

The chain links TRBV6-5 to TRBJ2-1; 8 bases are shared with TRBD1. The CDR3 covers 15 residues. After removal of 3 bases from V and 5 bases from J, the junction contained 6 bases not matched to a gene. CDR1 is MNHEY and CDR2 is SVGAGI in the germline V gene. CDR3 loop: CASSYRDRPNNEQFF. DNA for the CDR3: TGTGCCAGCAGTTATCGGGACAGGCCCAACAATGAGCAGTTCTTC.

For the CDR3, the DNA is TGTGCCTGGAGAGAGCGGGACAGGGGTAATTCACCCCTCCACTTT. This codes for CAWRERDRGNSPLHF. The rearrangement joins TRBV30 to TRBJ1-6, with 10 bases fitting TRBD1. Germline values: CDR1 GTSNPN, CDR2 SVGIG (reference sequence). The CDR3 is 15 residues long. Losses at the gene ends were 3 bases for V and 6 bases for J; bases not matched to a gene: 5.

This CDR3 is CASSKQGANEKLFF. Here the CDR3 DNA reads TGCGCCAGCAGCAAGCAGGGGGCTAATGAAAAACTGTTTTTT. The chain joins TRBV5-1 to TRBJ1-4; TRBD1 agrees at 7 bases. Germline CDR1 reads SGHRS; CDR2 reads YFSETQ. The junction had 3 bases not matched to a gene; V was cut back by 4 bases and J by 3 bases. The CDR3 extends over 14 amino acids.

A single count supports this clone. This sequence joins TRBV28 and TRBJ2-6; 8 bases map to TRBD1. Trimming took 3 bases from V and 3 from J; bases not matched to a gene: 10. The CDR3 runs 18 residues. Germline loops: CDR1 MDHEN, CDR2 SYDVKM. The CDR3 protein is CASSFGGTGSVGANVLTF. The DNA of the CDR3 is TGTGCCAGCAGTTTTGGGGGGACAGGCTCGGTTGGGGCCAACGTCCTGACTTTC.

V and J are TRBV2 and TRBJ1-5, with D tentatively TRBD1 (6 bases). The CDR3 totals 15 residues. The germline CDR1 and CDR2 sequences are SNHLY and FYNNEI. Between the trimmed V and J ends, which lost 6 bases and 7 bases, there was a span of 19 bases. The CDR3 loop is CASSHRVGARQPQHF. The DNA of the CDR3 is TGTGCCAGCAGCCACAGGGTAGGGGCGAGGCAGCCCCAGCATTTT.

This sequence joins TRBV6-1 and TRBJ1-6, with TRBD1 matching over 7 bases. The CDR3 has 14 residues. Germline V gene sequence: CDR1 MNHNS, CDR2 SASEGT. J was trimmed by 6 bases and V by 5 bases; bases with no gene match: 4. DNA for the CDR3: TGTGCCAGCAGTAGGGACAGACTTAATTCACCCCTCCACTTT. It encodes CASSRDRLNSPLHF.

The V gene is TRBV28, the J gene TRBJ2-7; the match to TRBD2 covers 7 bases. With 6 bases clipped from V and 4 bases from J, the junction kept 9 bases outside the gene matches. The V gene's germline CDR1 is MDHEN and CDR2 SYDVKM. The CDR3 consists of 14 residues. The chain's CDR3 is CASRPRGVAYEQYF. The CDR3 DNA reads TGTGCCAGCAGGCCCCGGGGGGTAGCTTACGAGCAGTACTTC.

The CDR3 loop reads CACRCREGTEAFF. As DNA, the CDR3 is TGTGCCTGCCGGTGCAGGGAAGGGACTGAAGCTTTCTTT. This chain joins TRBV30 and TRBJ1-1; the D gene is possibly TRBD1 (5 bases). The V gene's germline CDR1 is GTSNPN and CDR2 SVGIG (reference sequence). This CDR3 has 13 residues. Trimming removed 6 bases from V and 5 bases from J, with 16 bases in between. The full variable domain, rest sourced from reference TRBV30 and TRBJ1-1, is SQTIHQWPATLVQPVGSPLSLECTVEGTSNPNLYWYRQAAGRGLQLLFYSVGIGQISSEVPQNLSASRPQDRQFILSSKKLLLSDSGFYLCACRCREGTEAFFGQGTRLTVV.

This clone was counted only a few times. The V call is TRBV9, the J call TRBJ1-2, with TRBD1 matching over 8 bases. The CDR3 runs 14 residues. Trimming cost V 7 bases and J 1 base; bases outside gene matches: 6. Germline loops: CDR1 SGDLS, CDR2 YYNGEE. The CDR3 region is CASRRTGGNYGYTF. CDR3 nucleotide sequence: TGTGCCAGCCGACGTACAGGGGGTAACTATGGCTACACCTTC.

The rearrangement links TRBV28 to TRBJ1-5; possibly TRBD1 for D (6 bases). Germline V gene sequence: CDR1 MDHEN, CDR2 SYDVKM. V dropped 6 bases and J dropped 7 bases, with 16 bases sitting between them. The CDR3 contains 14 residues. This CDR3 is CASSLLVRGQPQHF. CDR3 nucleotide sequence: TGTGCCAGCAGCCTACTCGTTAGGGGGCAGCCCCAGCATTTT.

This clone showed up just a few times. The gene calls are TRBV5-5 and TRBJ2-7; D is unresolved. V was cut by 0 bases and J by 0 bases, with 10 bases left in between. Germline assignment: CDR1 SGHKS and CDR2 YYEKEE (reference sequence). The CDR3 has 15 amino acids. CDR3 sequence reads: CASSLAFGSSYEQYF. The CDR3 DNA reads TGTGCCAGCAGCTTGGCCTTTGGTAGCTCCTACGAGCAGTACTTC.